The present T cell receptor beta chain was sequenced within a study of blood T cell repertoires in COVID-19. At the level of the study: COVID-19 samples from acute and convalescent phases originated in the United States, Italy and Spain.

Per the original data handling: Amplification with reference gene primers provided the estimates of nucleated cell counts. The data were produced by immunoSEQ multiplex PCR, yet TCRdb's version contains in-frame clones alone and is incomplete. The V and J calls and clone size come from that table; D and trimming were worked out from the DNA. The sample has fewer than 250,000 clones; approximately 80% are singletons. This clone occurred a few times. In Seattle, patients joined the study during active infection and were tracked longitudinally. The clonotype comes from a woman over 75 with COVID-19, enrolled during active disease. Sequenced: peripheral blood.

The chain's CDR3 is CASSLSGYQPQHF. In DNA form, the CDR3 reads TGTGCCAGCAGCTTATCGGGTTATCAGCCCCAGCATTTT. This chain uses TRBV7-2 with TRBJ1-5; no clear D. V was shortened by 2 bases and J by 5 bases, with 7 bases between the two germline ends. This CDR3 is 13 amino acids long. Germline V lookup: CDR1 SGHTA, CDR2 FQGNSA.